This entry concerns a single TCR beta chain. Total RNA extraction was carried out from unfractionated whole blood. The library labeled individual cDNA molecules by adding unique molecular identifiers to them. Each CDR3 protein is one row after TCRdb ran MiXCR on the 5' RACE reads. The table records roughly 81,000 distinct CDR3 sequences, approximately 15% of them present only once. The sample originates from a study of human T cells and chemical hapten exposure. V dropped 8 bases and J dropped 4 bases, with 22 bases sitting between them. The V gene's germline CDR1 is SNHLY and CDR2 FYNNEI. This CDR3 contains 16 residues.

The V and J genes are TRBV2 and TRBJ2-3, with D possibly matching TRBD1 (6 bases). The receptor was isolated from a female donor in good health. In DNA, the CDR3 is TGTGCCAGCCACAAAGGGGGACAACCAAACTCAGATACGCAGTATTTT. This gives the protein CASHKGGQPNSDTQYF.